These 5 T cell receptor beta chains came from one sample sequenced in a study of early T cells in non-severe SARS-CoV-2 infection. TCRdb re-analysed the 5' RACE reads in MiXCR, keeping a single row per CDR3 protein. This repertoire shows about 48,000 distinct CDR3 sequences, 6.2% found once; its top ten account for around 7%. The starting material was whole blood, obtained at baseline. The receptors were gathered from an adult who was a healthcare worker with PCR-confirmed SARS-CoV-2 infection or an uninfected control (not recorded which).

The V gene is TRBV6-2 or TRBV6-3, the J gene TRBJ2-6; D is perhaps TRBD2 (5 bases). V was cut by 8 bases and J by 1 base, with 15 bases left in between. The CDR3 contains 16 residues. Germline V CDR1 and CDR2: MNHEY, SVGEGT. CDR3 nucleotide sequence: TGTGCCAGCCGAGCCGGAGGTCAATCTGGGGCCAACGTCCTGACTTTC. Amino acids: CASRAGGQSGANVLTF.

The V call is TRBV4-3, the J call TRBJ2-2; 7 bases agree with TRBD2. CDR3 length equals 15 residues. Germline V gene sequence: CDR1 LGHNA, CDR2 YSLEER. V dropped 1 base and J dropped 6; count of bases not matched to a gene: 5. CDR3 sequence reads: CASSQGGGIAGELFF. In nucleotides, the CDR3 is TGCGCCAGCAGCCAAGGCGGGGGAATCGCCGGGGAGCTGTTTTTT.

This clonotype was picked up many times. V is TRBV5-1 and J is TRBJ1-6; perhaps TRBD1 as D (5 bases). Trimming stripped 5 bases from V and 3 bases from J, with 15 bases between. Germline CDR1 SGHRS, CDR2 YFSETQ. This CDR3 is 16 amino acids long. The CDR3 DNA follows: TGCGCCAGCAGGATTTCCTCGACAGACTATAATTCACCCCTCCACTTT. This gives the protein CASRISSTDYNSPLHF.

This clonotype was seen a handful of times. J is TRBJ2-7 and V is TRBV20-1; 11 positions match TRBD2. The CDR3 runs to 15 residues. Germline V gives CDR1 DFQATT, CDR2 SNEGSKA (reference sequence). V lost 0 bases, J lost 6 bases, and 7 bases stayed unmatched. The CDR3 DNA sequence: TGCAGTGCTAGAGATCTACTAGCGGGAGTGGGCGAGCAGTACTTC. Translated: CSARDLLAGVGEQYF.

The V gene is TRBV20-1, the J gene TRBJ2-7, with 10 bases fitting TRBD1. Looked up from germline, CDR1 is DFQATT and CDR2 is SNEGSKA (reference sequence). The CDR3 sequence is 14 residues long. Trimming at V came to 6 bases and at J to 0 bases, leaving 5 bases not matched to a gene. The CDR3: CSAPRTGGSYEQYF. The DNA for the CDR3 is TGCAGTGCACCGCGGACAGGGGGCTCCTACGAGCAGTACTTC.